A selection of T cell receptor beta chains follows, all from one sample in a study of blood T cells in healthy people across ages. TCRdb ran MiXCR on the 5' RACE reads and lists one entry per CDR3 protein. The sample has 1.5 million to 1.9 million distinct CDR3 sequences, about 42% seen once. Sequencing was done on a sample of blood. These receptors came from a woman younger than 30 in good health. Each CDR3 is given with its conserved first and last residue. D genes are given only for firm matches. Clone size is not always given. Where it is, it says once, few, many or a class for expanded clones.

D gene | J gene | clone size | V gene | CDR3 DNA | CDR3 protein
- | TRBJ1-2 | many | TRBV5-5 | TGTGCCAGCAGTTCCAGGGGAGGCTATGGCTACACCTTC | CASSSRGGYGYTF
- | TRBJ2-7 | - | TRBV21-1 | TGTGCCAGCAGCAACGGTTCGTTTAGGGCCGGGACAGGGACGTGCGAGCAGTACTTC | CASSNGSFRAGTGTCEQYF
- | TRBJ1-4 | - | TRBV20-1 | TGCAGTGCTGAGATGACTCAAGTGGATGAAGAACTGTTTTTT | CSAEMTQVDEELFF
- | TRBJ2-3 | - | TRBV4-1 | TGCGCCAGCAGCCAAGGTTCTAGCGCCCCGGTAAATACGCAGTATTTT | CASSQGSSAPVNTQYF
- | TRBJ2-6 | - | TRBV20-1 | TGCAGTGCTGCTGACAGCGTTAAAAACTCTGGGGCCAACGTCCTGACTTTC | CSAADSVKNSGANVLTF
- | TRBJ2-1 | - | TRBV5-1 | TGCGCCAGCAGCCCGCAGGGACAAGGGCCCTACAATGAGCAGTTCTTC | CASSPQGQGPYNEQFF
- | TRBJ2-3 | - | TRBV14 | TGTGCCAGCAGCGAAGCCCAGACTATCACAGATACGCAGTATTTT | CASSEAQTITDTQYF
TRBD2 | TRBJ2-3 | few | TRBV15 | TGTGCCACCAGCAGAGGTGGACTAGCGGACACAGATACGCAGTATTTT | CATSRGGLADTDTQYF
TRBD1 | TRBJ1-1 | - | TRBV4-3 | TGCGCCAGCAGCCAAGAGGGCAGGGGGGCCATGAACACTGAAGCTTTCTTT | CASSQEGRGAMNTEAFF
- | TRBJ1-4 | - | TRBV28 | TGTGCCAGCTCGCCCCGGAGTCGGGCTAATGAAAAACTGTTTTTT | CASSPRSRANEKLFF
- | TRBJ2-3 | - | TRBV25-1 | TGTGCCAGCAGTGACCCGGCGGGGACAGATACGCAGTATTTT | CASSDPAGTDTQYF
TRBD1 | TRBJ2-5 | - | TRBV7-2 | TGTGCCAGCAGCTTAAACTTGGACAGGATCTATGAGCAGTACTTC | CASSLNLDRIYEQYF
- | TRBJ1-1 | - | TRBV5-1 | TGCGCCAGCAGCTTGGCTAGGGCCCGGGTACCAACTGAAGCTTTCTTT | CASSLARARVPTEAFF
- | TRBJ1-5 | few | TRBV7-9 | TGTGCCAGCAGGGGAGCTAATCAGCCCCAGCATTTT | CASRGANQPQHF
- | TRBJ2-5 | many | TRBV7-2 | TGTGCCAGCAGCCAGTACTTGCGTCGAGAGACCCAGTACTTC | CASSQYLRRETQYF
TRBD1 | TRBJ1-5 | - | TRBV7-2 | TGTGCCAGCAGCTCCCACCCACAGGGGTTCGGCAATCAGCCCCAGCATTTT | CASSSHPQGFGNQPQHF
TRBD1 | TRBJ1-2 | many | TRBV4-1 | TGCGCCAGCAGCCAAGGACAGGGGGCGAGAGGCTACACCTTC | CASSQGQGARGYTF
- | TRBJ2-6 | - | TRBV15 | TGTGCCACCTTGTCCGCTTTAACCCTCTCTGGGGCCAACGTCCTGACTTTC | CATLSALTLSGANVLTF
- | TRBJ1-2 | - | TRBV7-2 | TGTGCCAGCAGCTTAGATGGAGGGTCCACCTTC | CASSLDGGSTF
- | TRBJ1-5 | - | TRBV7-4 | TGTGCCAGCAGCCCTCGCTTAGCCCAACAGCATTTT | CASSPRLAQQHF
TRBD2 | TRBJ2-1 | - | TRBV3-1 | TGTGCCAGCAGCCGCGGGAGGCTCTCCTACAATGAGCAGTTCTTC | CASSRGRLSYNEQFF
- | TRBJ1-2 | few | TRBV5-1 | TGCGCCAGCAGCTTGGCACGGTTAAGGGATGGCTACACCTTC | CASSLARLRDGYTF
TRBD1 | TRBJ1-3 | - | TRBV7-2 | TGTGCCAGCAGTTCCAGATGGGGACAGGGTTCCTCTGGAAACACCATATATTTT | CASSSRWGQGSSGNTIYF
- | TRBJ2-1 | - | TRBV20-1 | TGCAGTGCTAGCCCCCGGACTCAACTTTACGAGCAGTTCTTC | CSASPRTQLYEQFF
TRBD1 | TRBJ1-1 | few | TRBV29-1 | TGCAGCGCCCCGGACAGGGGCACTGAAGCTTTCTTT | CSAPDRGTEAFF